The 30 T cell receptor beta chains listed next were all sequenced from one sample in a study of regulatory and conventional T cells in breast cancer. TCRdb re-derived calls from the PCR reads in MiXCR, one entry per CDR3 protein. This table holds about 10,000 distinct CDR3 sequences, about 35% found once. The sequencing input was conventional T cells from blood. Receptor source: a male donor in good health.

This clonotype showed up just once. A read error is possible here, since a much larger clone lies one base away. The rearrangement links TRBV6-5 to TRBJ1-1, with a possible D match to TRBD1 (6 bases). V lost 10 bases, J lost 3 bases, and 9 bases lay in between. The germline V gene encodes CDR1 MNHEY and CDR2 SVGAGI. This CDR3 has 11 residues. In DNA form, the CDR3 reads TGTGCCAACCACAGGGACACTGAAGCTTTCTTT. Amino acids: CANHRDTEAFF.

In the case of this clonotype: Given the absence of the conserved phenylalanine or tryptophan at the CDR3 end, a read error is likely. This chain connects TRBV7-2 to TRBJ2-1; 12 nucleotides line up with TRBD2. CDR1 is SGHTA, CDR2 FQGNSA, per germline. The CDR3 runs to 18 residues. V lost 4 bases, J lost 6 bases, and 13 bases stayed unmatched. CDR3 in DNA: TGTGCCAGCAGCTGGCTAGCGGGGGGGCGAATTCGCTTCAATGAGCAGTTCCTC. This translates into CASSWLAGGRIRFNEQFL.

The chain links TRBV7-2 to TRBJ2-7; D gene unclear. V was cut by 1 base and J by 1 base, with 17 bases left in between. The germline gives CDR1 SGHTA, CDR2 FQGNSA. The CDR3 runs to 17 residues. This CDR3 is CASSLVAGGRSSYEQYF. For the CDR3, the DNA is TGTGCCAGCAGCTTAGTAGCCGGCGGCAGGAGTTCCTACGAGCAGTACTTC.

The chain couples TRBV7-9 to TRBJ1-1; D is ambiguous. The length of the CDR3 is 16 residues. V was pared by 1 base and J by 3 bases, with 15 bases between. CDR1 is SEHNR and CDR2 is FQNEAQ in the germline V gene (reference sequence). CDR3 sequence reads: CASSLGQNERDTEAFF. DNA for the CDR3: TGTGCCAGCAGCTTAGGGCAAAACGAACGTGACACTGAAGCTTTCTTT.

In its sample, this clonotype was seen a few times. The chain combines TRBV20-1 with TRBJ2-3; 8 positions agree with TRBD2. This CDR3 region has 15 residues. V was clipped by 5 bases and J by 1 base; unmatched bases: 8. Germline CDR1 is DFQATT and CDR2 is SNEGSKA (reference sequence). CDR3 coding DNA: TGCAGTGCTGAGGGACCGGGGGGGGGCACAGATACGCAGTATTTT. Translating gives CSAEGPGGGTDTQYF.

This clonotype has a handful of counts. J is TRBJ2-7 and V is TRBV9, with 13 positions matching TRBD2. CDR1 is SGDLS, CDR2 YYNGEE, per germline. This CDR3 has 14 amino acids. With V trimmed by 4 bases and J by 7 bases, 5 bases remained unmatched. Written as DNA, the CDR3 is TGTGCCAGCAGCCGACTAGCGGGGGGTCAAGAGCAGTACTTC. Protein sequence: CASSRLAGGQEQYF.

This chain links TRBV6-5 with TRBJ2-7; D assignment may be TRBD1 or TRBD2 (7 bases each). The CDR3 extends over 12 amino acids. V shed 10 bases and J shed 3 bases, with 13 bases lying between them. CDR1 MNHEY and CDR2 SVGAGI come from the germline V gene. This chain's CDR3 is CATGRGLYEQYF. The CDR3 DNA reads TGTGCCACAGGGAGGGGGCTCTACGAGCAGTACTTC.

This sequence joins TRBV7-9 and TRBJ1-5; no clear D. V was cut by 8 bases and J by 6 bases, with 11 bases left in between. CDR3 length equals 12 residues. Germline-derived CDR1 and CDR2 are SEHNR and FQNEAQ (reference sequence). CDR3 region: CASGLSGQPQHF. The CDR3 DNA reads TGTGCCAGCGGACTATCAGGTCAGCCCCAGCATTTT.

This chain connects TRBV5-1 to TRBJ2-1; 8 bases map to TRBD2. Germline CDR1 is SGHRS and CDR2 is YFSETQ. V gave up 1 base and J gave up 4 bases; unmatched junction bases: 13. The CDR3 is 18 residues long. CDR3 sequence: CASSLQVVAGGGYNEQFF. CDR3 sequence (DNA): TGCGCCAGCAGCTTGCAAGTGGTGGCGGGGGGAGGTTACAATGAGCAGTTCTTC.

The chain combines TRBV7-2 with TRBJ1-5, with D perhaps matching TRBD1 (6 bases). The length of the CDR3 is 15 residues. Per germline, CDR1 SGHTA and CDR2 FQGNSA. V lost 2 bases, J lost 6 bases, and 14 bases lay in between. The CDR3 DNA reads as TGTGCCAGCAGCTTAATCCCGGGGGGCACTCAGCCCCAGCATTTT. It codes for CASSLIPGGTQPQHF.

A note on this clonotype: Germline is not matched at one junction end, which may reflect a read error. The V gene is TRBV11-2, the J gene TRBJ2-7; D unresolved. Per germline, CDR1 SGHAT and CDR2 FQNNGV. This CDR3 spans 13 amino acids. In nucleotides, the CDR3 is TGTGCAAGCAGCCGCTCCATTCGGCACGAGCAGTACTTC. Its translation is CASSRSIRHEQYF.

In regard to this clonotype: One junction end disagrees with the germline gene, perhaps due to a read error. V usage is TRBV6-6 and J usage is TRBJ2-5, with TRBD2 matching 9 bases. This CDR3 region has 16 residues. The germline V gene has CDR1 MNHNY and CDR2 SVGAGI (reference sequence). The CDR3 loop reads CANSRGLAGRQETQYF. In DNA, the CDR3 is TGTGCCAACAGTCGGGGGCTAGCGGGGCGGCAAGAGACCCAGTACTTC.

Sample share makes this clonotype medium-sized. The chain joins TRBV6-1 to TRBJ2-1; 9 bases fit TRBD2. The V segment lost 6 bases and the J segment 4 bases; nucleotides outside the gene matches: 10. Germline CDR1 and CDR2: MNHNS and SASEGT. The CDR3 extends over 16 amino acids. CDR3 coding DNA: TGTGCCAGCAGCCCGAGGTTTAGCGGGGGATACAATGAGCAGTTCTTC. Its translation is CASSPRFSGGYNEQFF.

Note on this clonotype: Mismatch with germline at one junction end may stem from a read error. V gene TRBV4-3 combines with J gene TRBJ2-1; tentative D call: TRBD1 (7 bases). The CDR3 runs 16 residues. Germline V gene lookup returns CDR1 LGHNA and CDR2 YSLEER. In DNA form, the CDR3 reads TGTGCCAGCAGCCAAGAAGTTCGTCAGGGGGGCAATGAGCAGTTCTTC. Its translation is CASSQEVRQGGNEQFF.

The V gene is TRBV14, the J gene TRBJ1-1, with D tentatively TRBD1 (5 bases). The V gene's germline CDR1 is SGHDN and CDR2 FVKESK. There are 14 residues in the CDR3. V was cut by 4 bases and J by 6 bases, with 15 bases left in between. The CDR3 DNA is TGTGCCAGCAGCCCCCGGAGGGGTGGAGCTGAAGCTTTCTTT. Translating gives CASSPRRGGAEAFF.

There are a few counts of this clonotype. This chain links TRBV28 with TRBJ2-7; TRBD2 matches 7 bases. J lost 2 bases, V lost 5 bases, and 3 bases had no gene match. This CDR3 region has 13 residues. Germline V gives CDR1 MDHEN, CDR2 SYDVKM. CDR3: CASSERGTYEQYF. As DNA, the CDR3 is TGTGCCAGCAGTGAGCGGGGTACCTACGAGCAGTACTTC.

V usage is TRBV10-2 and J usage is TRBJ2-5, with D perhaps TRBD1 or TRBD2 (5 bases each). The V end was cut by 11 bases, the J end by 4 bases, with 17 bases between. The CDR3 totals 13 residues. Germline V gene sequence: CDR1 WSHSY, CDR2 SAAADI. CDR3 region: CASARGVRETQYF. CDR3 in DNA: TGCGCCTCAGCCAGAGGGGTTCGAGAGACCCAGTACTTC.

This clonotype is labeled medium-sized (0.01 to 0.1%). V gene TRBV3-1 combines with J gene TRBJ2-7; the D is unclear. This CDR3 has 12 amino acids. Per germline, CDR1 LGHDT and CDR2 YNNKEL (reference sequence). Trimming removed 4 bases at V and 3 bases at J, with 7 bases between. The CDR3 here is CASSRNGYEQYF. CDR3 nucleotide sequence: TGTGCCAGCAGCCGAAACGGCTACGAGCAGTACTTC.

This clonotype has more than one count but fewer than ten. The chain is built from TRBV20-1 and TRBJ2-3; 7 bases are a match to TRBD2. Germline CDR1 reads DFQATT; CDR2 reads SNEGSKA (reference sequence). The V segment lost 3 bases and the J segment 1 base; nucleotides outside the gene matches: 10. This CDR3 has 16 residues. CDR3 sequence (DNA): TGCAGTGCTAGTAGATCGTCGGGGGGACGCACAGATACGCAGTATTTT. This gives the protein CSASRSSGGRTDTQYF.

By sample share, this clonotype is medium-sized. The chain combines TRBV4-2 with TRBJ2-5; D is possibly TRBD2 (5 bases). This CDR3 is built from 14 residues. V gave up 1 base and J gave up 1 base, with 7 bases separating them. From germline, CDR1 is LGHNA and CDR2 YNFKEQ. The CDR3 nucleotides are TGTGCCAGCAGCCAAGTAGGACTCCAAGAGACCCAGTACTTC. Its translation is CASSQVGLQETQYF.

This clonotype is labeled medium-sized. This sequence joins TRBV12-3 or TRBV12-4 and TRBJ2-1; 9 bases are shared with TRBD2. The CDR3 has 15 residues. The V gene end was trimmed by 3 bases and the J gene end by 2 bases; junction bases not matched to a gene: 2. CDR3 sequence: CASSFLAGPYNEQFF. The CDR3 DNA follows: TGTGCCAGCAGTTTTCTAGCGGGGCCCTACAATGAGCAGTTCTTC.

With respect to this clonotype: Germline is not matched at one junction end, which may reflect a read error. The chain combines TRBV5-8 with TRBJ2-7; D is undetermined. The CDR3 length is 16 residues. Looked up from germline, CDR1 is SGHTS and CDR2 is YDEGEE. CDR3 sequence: CACSLEIQTPSYEQYF. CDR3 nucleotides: TGTGCCTGCAGCTTAGAGATACAGACCCCCTCCTACGAGCAGTACTTC. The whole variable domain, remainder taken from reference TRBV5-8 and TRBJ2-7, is EAGVTQSPTHLIKTRGQQATLRCSPISGHTSVYWYQQALGLGLQFLLWYDEGEERNRGNFPPRFSGRQFPNYSSELNVNALELEDSALYLCACSLEIQTPSYEQYFGPGTRLTVT.

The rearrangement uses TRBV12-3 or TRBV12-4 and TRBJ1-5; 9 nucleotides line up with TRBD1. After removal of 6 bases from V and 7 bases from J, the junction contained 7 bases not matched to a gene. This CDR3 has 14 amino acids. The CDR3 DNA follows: TGTGCCAGCAGGCTTAGCGGACAGGGGCAGCCCCAGCATTTT. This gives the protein CASRLSGQGQPQHF.

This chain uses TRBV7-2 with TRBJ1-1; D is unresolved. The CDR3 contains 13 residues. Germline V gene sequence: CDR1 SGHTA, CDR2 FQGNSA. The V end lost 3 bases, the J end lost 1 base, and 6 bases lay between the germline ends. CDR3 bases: TGTGCCAGCAGCTTTACTCAGAACACTGAAGCTTTCTTT. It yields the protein CASSFTQNTEAFF.

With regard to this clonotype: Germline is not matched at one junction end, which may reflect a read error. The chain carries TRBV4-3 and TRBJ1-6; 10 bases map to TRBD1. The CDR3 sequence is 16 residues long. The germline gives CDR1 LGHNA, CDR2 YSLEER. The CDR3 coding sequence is TGTGCCAGCAGCCAAGTCGCGGGACAGGGGAAATCACCCCTCCACTTT. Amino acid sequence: CASSQVAGQGKSPLHF.

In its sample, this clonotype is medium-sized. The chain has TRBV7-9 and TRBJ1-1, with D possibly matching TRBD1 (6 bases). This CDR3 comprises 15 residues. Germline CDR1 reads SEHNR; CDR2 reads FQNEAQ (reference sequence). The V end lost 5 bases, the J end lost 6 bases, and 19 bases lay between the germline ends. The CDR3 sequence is CASSPKPGGQAEAFF. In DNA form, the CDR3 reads TGTGCCAGCAGCCCGAAACCTGGGGGGCAGGCTGAAGCTTTCTTT.

CDR3 region: CASSLGGGYYEQYF. CDR3 DNA: TGTGCCAGCAGCCTGGGGGGGGGATACTACGAGCAGTACTTC. The chain carries TRBV12-3 or TRBV12-4 and TRBJ2-7; TRBD2 agrees at 7 bases. The length of the CDR3 is 14 residues. After removal of 6 bases from V and 3 bases from J, the junction contained 8 bases not matched to a gene.

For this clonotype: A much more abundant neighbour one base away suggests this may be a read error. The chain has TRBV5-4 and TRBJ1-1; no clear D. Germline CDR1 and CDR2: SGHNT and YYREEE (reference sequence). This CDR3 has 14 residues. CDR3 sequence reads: CAGSAGPMNTEAFF. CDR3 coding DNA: TGTGCCGGCAGCGCGGGCCCGATGAACACTGAAGCTTTCTTT.

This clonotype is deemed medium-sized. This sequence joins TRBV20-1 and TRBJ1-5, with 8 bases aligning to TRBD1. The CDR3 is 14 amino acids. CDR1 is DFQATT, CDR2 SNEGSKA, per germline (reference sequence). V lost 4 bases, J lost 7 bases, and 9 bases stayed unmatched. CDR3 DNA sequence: TGCAGTGCTATCGAAGGGACAGGCGGGCAGCCCCAGCATTTT. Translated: CSAIEGTGGQPQHF.

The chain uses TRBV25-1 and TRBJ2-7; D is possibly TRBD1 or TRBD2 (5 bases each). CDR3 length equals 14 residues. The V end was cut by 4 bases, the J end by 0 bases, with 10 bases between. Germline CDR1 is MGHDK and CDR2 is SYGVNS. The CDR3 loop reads CASSAAGSSYEQYF. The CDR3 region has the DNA TGTGCCAGCAGTGCGGCAGGGAGCTCCTACGAGCAGTACTTC.